Below, 16 T cell receptor beta chains from the same sample are listed, as sequenced in a study of blood T cell repertoires in COVID-19. Clones were read by immunoSEQ multiplex PCR, and TCRdb kept only the in-frame ones, dropping some. In the table there are over 200,000 clones, roughly 88% of which are singletons. The sequencing sample was made of PBMCs or T cells enriched from blood (not recorded which). These receptors came from a woman in her thirties who had been exposed to COVID-19.

Of note for this clone: Other DNA sequences from this sample encode an identical CDR3 as well. The J gene is TRBJ1-5, the V gene TRBV19; D is undetermined. Germline V gene data show CDR1 as LNHDA and CDR2 as SQIVND (reference sequence). The germline V and J ends were trimmed by 3 bases and 4 bases, with 7 bases remaining between them. The CDR3 extends over 13 amino acids. The CDR3 sequence is CASSIRFNQPQHF. CDR3 DNA sequence: TGTGCCAGTAGTATCAGATTTAATCAGCCCCAGCATTTT.

Only one count was recorded for this clone. The chain recombines TRBV5-4 with TRBJ1-4; no reliable D call. Trimming took off 6 bases at V and 0 bases at J, with 12 bases between the two ends. Germline assignment: CDR1 SGHNT and CDR2 YYREEE (reference sequence). The CDR3 has 15 residues. The CDR3 nucleotides are TGTGCCAGCAAATCTTGGGCTGCAACTAATGAAAAACTGTTTTTT. This translates into CASKSWAATNEKLFF.

This chain uses TRBV5-1 with TRBJ2-6; 8 nucleotides match TRBD1. This CDR3 has 16 residues. V gave up 2 bases and J gave up 2 bases; unmatched junction bases: 3. Germline CDR1 reads SGHRS; CDR2 reads YFSETQ. CDR3 sequence (DNA): TGCGCCAGCAGCTTAGCGACAGGGGCTGGGGCCAACGTCCTGACTTTC. Its translation: CASSLATGAGANVLTF.

This clone was seen only once. The V and J genes are TRBV12-3 or TRBV12-4 and TRBJ1-5, with a weak D call TRBD1 (6 bases). The CDR3 covers 13 residues. Trimming stripped 6 bases from V and 12 bases from J, with 18 bases between. The CDR3 bases are TGTGCCAGCAGGCGGGGGGCCGCTCTGAGCCAGCATTTT. Its translation is CASRRGAALSQHF.

This clone was recorded at least ten times. This rearrangement joins TRBV3-1 (or the pseudogene TRBV3-2) to TRBJ1-2, with a possible D match to TRBD1 (5 bases). The ends were cut back, 2 bases at V and 3 bases at J, with 10 bases in the middle. Germline V gene lookup returns CDR1 LGHDT and CDR2 YNNKEL (reference sequence). This CDR3 region has 14 residues. CDR3 sequence reads: CASSQIGVDYGYTF. CDR3 sequence (DNA): TGTGCCAGCAGCCAAATAGGGGTGGACTATGGCTACACCTTC.

This chain joins TRBV30 and TRBJ2-7, with 7 nucleotides matching TRBD1. Trimming took 3 bases from V and 3 from J; bases not matched to a gene: 2. Germline loops: CDR1 GTSNPN, CDR2 SVGIG (reference sequence). The CDR3 is 12 residues long. CDR3 loop: CAWRQGDYEQYF. The CDR3 DNA reads TGTGCCTGGAGGCAGGGGGACTACGAGCAGTACTTC.

The CDR3 nucleotides read TGTGCCAGCACCTTAGCGGGAGAAGATACGCAGTATTTT. The encoded protein is CASTLAGEDTQYF. This chain connects TRBV9 to TRBJ2-3; TRBD2 agrees at 9 bases. The ends lost 6 bases at V and 5 bases at J; junction bases unmatched: 4. CDR1 SGDLS and CDR2 YYNGEE come from the germline V gene. This CDR3 has 13 residues.

The chain uses TRBV6-4 and TRBJ2-1; weak D call: TRBD1 (6 bases). The CDR3 totals 14 residues. Trimming took 2 bases from V and 7 from J, leaving 12 bases between them. Germline V gives CDR1 MRHNA, CDR2 SNTAGT. CDR3 protein: CASSDSRRGNEQFF. CDR3 sequence (DNA): TGTGCCAGCAGTGACAGCCGTAGGGGGAATGAGCAGTTCTTC.

This sequence joins TRBV5-5 and TRBJ1-1; D unresolved. The V gene lost 4 bases and the J gene lost 1 base, with 11 bases spanning the gap. This CDR3 region has 14 residues. CDR1 is SGHKS and CDR2 is YYEKEE in the germline V gene (reference sequence). CDR3 region: CASSIAGPNTEAFF. The CDR3 nucleotides read TGTGCCAGCAGCATCGCGGGTCCGAACACTGAAGCTTTCTTT. The full variable domain, completed using reference TRBV5-5 and TRBJ1-1, is DAGVTQSPTHLIKTRGQQVTLRCSPISGHKSVSWYQQVLGQGPQFIFQYYEKEERGRGNFPDRFSARQFPNYSSELNVNALLLGDSALYLCASSIAGPNTEAFFGQGTRLTVV.

The chain carries TRBV27 and TRBJ1-3, with 8 bases that match TRBD1. Germline trimming cut 6 bases from V and 3 bases from J; bases unmatched to any gene: 7. CDR1 is MNHEY and CDR2 is SMNVEV in the germline V gene (reference sequence). This CDR3 comprises 15 residues. The CDR3 DNA sequence: TGTGCCAGCAGAGTTACAGGGGGAAGTGGAAACACCATATATTTT. Translating it yields CASRVTGGSGNTIYF.

The CDR3 loop is CASSPNRGTGRYRDGYSNQPQHF. The CDR3 nucleotides read TGTGCCAGCAGCCCGAACCGAGGGACAGGGCGCTATAGGGATGGTTATAGCAATCAGCCCCAGCATTTT. This rearrangement joins TRBV7-8 to TRBJ1-5; TRBD1 aligns across 9 bases. Germline values: CDR1 SGHVS, CDR2 FQNEAQ. There are 23 residues in the CDR3. The ends lost 5 bases at V and 0 bases at J; junction bases unmatched: 26.

The chain recombines TRBV5-4 with TRBJ2-1, with 10 bases that match TRBD1. The germline CDR1 and CDR2 sequences are SGHNT and YYREEE (reference sequence). The V gene end was trimmed by 4 bases and the J gene end by 3 bases; junction bases not matched to a gene: 7. This CDR3 is built from 16 residues. CDR3 amino acids: CASSRRQGADYNEQFF. The CDR3 DNA follows: TGTGCCAGCAGCCGCAGACAGGGGGCCGACTACAATGAGCAGTTCTTC.

As for this clone: Other DNA sequences in the sample encode the same CDR3. The chain couples TRBV18 to TRBJ2-7; TRBD2 is a possible D gene (5 bases). Germline V gene sequence: CDR1 KGHSH, CDR2 LQKENI. The CDR3 covers 13 residues. Deletions cut 3 bases from V and 1 base from J, with 7 bases between. CDR3 sequence: CASSPGSSYEQYF. The CDR3 bases are TGTGCCAGCTCACCGGGGAGTTCCTACGAGCAGTACTTC.

J is TRBJ2-7 and V is TRBV28; the D gene is possibly TRBD2 (6 bases). Trimming left V 2 bases short and J 3 bases short, with 20 bases between. Germline V gene sequence: CDR1 MDHEN, CDR2 SYDVKM. The length of the CDR3 is 17 residues. The CDR3 DNA sequence: TGTGCCAGCAGTTTACCCCCACGGGGGTATGCGCTCTACGAGCAGTACTTC. This sequence encodes CASSLPPRGYALYEQYF.

CDR3 sequence: CASSQVSWDSLFF. The CDR3 region has the DNA TGTGCCAGCAGCCAAGTTAGTTGGGACAGCTTGTTCTTC. The V gene is TRBV3-1 (or the pseudogene TRBV3-2), the J gene TRBJ2-1, with TRBD1 matching over 7 bases. Per the germline V gene, CDR1 is LGHDT and CDR2 is YNNKEL (reference sequence). The V and J ends lost 1 base and 15 bases, in that order; junction bases with no gene match: 9. CDR3 length equals 13 residues.

This chain uses TRBV10-3 with TRBJ1-1; D is perhaps TRBD1 (6 bases). V was trimmed by 0 bases and J by 0 bases, leaving 8 bases between them. This CDR3 is built from 15 residues. Germline V CDR1 and CDR2: ENHRY, SYGVKD. The CDR3 DNA reads TGTGCCATCAGTGAGTCAAGACAGGTGAACACTGAAGCTTTCTTT. It yields the protein CAISESRQVNTEAFF.